A selection of T cell receptor beta chains follows, all from one sample in a study of tissue T cells after allogeneic stem cell transplantation. Sequencing was performed with immunoSEQ multiplex PCR; in TCRdb, only in-frame clones are kept and a portion is missing. This sample yields roughly 30,000 clones, of which 85% are seen a single time; less than 4.5% belongs to the top ten. The source was blood, collected before transplantation. The receptors were sampled from a woman aged 18-55 years who later had graft-versus-host disease after an allogeneic stem cell transplant. Both conserved end residues are part of each CDR3. The D gene is left open where the match is weak. Clone size is shown for a subset of rows, as once, few, many or a class of expanded clone.

v_gene: TRBV7-8
j_gene: TRBJ2-7
abundance: -
d_gene: -
CDR3aa: CASSPRAGTEVYEQYF
CDR3nt: TGTGCCAGCAGCCCGAGGGCAGGGACGGAAGTCTACGAGCAGTACTTC

v_gene: TRBV10-3
j_gene: TRBJ2-5
abundance: -
d_gene: TRBD1
CDR3aa: CAISESTGVQETQYF
CDR3nt: TGTGCCATCAGTGAGTCGACAGGGGTGCAAGAGACCCAGTACTTC

v_gene: TRBV5-4
j_gene: TRBJ1-2
abundance: -
d_gene: TRBD1
CDR3aa: CASSLGGQTYGYTF
CDR3nt: TGTGCCAGCAGCTTGGGGGGACAGACCTATGGCTACACCTTC

v_gene: TRBV14
j_gene: TRBJ2-2
abundance: once
d_gene: -
CDR3aa: CASSRTILTGELFF
CDR3nt: TGTGCCAGCAGCCGGACTATTCTCACCGGGGAGCTGTTTTTT

v_gene: TRBV7-6
j_gene: TRBJ1-2
abundance: -
d_gene: -
CDR3aa: CASSSTQKGGYTF
CDR3nt: TGTGCCAGCAGCTCAACACAAAAAGGCGGCTACACCTTC

v_gene: TRBV18
j_gene: TRBJ1-3
abundance: -
d_gene: -
CDR3aa: CASSGEPVGSGNTIYF
CDR3nt: TGTGCCAGCTCCGGGGAGCCGGTTGGATCTGGAAACACCATATATTTT

v_gene: TRBV2
j_gene: TRBJ1-5
abundance: -
d_gene: TRBD1
CDR3aa: CASSHPGQSPYSNQPQHF
CDR3nt: TGTGCCAGCAGCCACCCGGGACAGTCCCCCTATAGCAATCAGCCCCAGCATTTT

v_gene: TRBV4-1
j_gene: TRBJ2-3
abundance: -
d_gene: -
CDR3aa: CASSQGGSRDTQYF
CDR3nt: TGCGCCAGCAGCCAAGGGGGGTCCCGGGATACGCAGTATTTT

v_gene: TRBV12-3/TRBV12-4
j_gene: TRBJ2-1
abundance: -
d_gene: -
CDR3aa: CASTFSSLEEQFF
CDR3nt: TGTGCCAGCACCTTTTCCAGCCTGGAGGAGCAGTTCTTC

v_gene: TRBV3-1/TRBV3-2
j_gene: TRBJ2-3
abundance: -
d_gene: TRBD2
CDR3aa: CASSPSGGVTDTQYF
CDR3nt: TGTGCCAGCAGTCCGAGCGGGGGGGTTACAGATACGCAGTATTTT

v_gene: TRBV7-2
j_gene: TRBJ2-7
abundance: -
d_gene: -
CDR3aa: CASSATRDNNYEQYF
CDR3nt: TGTGCCAGCAGCGCGACAAGGGACAACAACTACGAGCAGTACTTC

v_gene: TRBV28
j_gene: TRBJ2-7
abundance: -
d_gene: TRBD2
CDR3aa: CASTRESLAIYEQYF
CDR3nt: TGTGCCAGCACCAGAGAGTCACTAGCGATCTACGAGCAGTACTTC

v_gene: TRBV12-3/TRBV12-4
j_gene: TRBJ2-2
abundance: -
d_gene: -
CDR3aa: CASSQGSGELFF
CDR3nt: TGTGCCAGCAGCCAAGGAAGCGGGGAGCTGTTTTTT

v_gene: TRBV6-4
j_gene: TRBJ2-3
abundance: -
d_gene: TRBD1
CDR3aa: CASSERTGGADTQYF
CDR3nt: TGTGCCAGCAGTGAGAGGACAGGGGGGGCAGATACGCAGTATTTT

v_gene: TRBV7-9
j_gene: TRBJ2-1
abundance: -
d_gene: -
CDR3aa: CASSHDKDYEQFF
CDR3nt: TGTGCCAGCAGCCACGATAAAGATTATGAGCAGTTCTTC

v_gene: TRBV6-5
j_gene: TRBJ2-3
abundance: -
d_gene: -
CDR3aa: CASSYLAYSTDTQYF
CDR3nt: TGTGCCAGCAGTTACTTGGCCTATAGCACAGATACGCAGTATTTT

v_gene: TRBV25-1
j_gene: TRBJ1-5
abundance: few
d_gene: TRBD1
CDR3aa: CASSVTGGNQPQHF
CDR3nt: TGTGCCAGCAGTGTGACAGGGGGCAATCAGCCCCAGCATTTT

v_gene: TRBV7-2
j_gene: TRBJ1-4
abundance: -
d_gene: -
CDR3aa: CASSFAGLTNEKLFF
CDR3nt: TGTGCCAGCAGCTTCGCAGGGTTAACTAATGAAAAACTGTTTTTT

v_gene: TRBV7-9
j_gene: TRBJ2-1
abundance: -
d_gene: -
CDR3aa: CASSPAWAQSEQFF
CDR3nt: TGTGCCAGCAGCCCAGCCTGGGCTCAAAGTGAGCAGTTCTTC

v_gene: TRBV7-9
j_gene: TRBJ2-1
abundance: -
d_gene: -
CDR3aa: CASSSWTGDPYNEQFF
CDR3nt: TGTGCCAGCAGCTCCTGGACGGGAGACCCCTACAATGAGCAGTTCTTC

v_gene: TRBV27
j_gene: TRBJ1-1
abundance: -
d_gene: -
CDR3aa: CASMAGVNTEAFF
CDR3nt: TGTGCCAGCATGGCAGGGGTGAACACTGAAGCTTTCTTT

v_gene: TRBV14
j_gene: TRBJ2-7
abundance: -
d_gene: TRBD2
CDR3aa: CASSQMGTSGTSYEQYF
CDR3nt: TGTGCCAGCAGCCAAATGGGTACTAGCGGGACCTCCTACGAGCAGTACTTC

v_gene: TRBV4-2
j_gene: TRBJ2-7
abundance: -
d_gene: -
CDR3aa: CASSQDATTYEQYF
CDR3nt: TGTGCCAGCAGCCAAGACGCGACGACCTACGAGCAGTACTTC

v_gene: TRBV9
j_gene: TRBJ1-2
abundance: medium-sized
d_gene: -
CDR3aa: CASSRTESRSNYGYTF
CDR3nt: TGTGCCAGCAGCCGGACGGAGTCCCGGTCTAACTATGGCTACACCTTC

v_gene: TRBV25-1
j_gene: TRBJ1-1
abundance: -
d_gene: -
CDR3aa: CASSDQGANTEAFF
CDR3nt: TGTGCCAGCAGTGACCAGGGCGCGAACACTGAAGCTTTCTTT

v_gene: TRBV2
j_gene: TRBJ1-1
abundance: -
d_gene: TRBD1
CDR3aa: CARRRGTAENTEAFF
CDR3nt: TGTGCCAGGAGAAGAGGGACAGCGGAGAACACTGAAGCTTTCTTT

v_gene: TRBV5-1
j_gene: TRBJ2-2
abundance: -
d_gene: TRBD1
CDR3aa: CASSATGWGTGELFF
CDR3nt: TGCGCCAGCAGCGCGACAGGGTGGGGCACCGGGGAGCTGTTTTTT

v_gene: TRBV28
j_gene: TRBJ1-5
abundance: -
d_gene: TRBD1
CDR3aa: CASTPPGTGLNQPQHF
CDR3nt: TGTGCCAGCACCCCCCCTGGGACAGGGTTAAATCAGCCCCAGCATTTT

v_gene: TRBV4-1
j_gene: TRBJ2-7
abundance: -
d_gene: TRBD1
CDR3aa: CASSLQTGPDYEQYF
CDR3nt: TGCGCCAGCAGCCTGCAGACAGGGCCGGACTACGAGCAGTACTTC

v_gene: TRBV5-4
j_gene: TRBJ2-3
abundance: -
d_gene: TRBD1
CDR3aa: CASSWGGQGARDTQYF
CDR3nt: TGTGCCAGCAGCTGGGGGGGACAGGGGGCAAGAGATACGCAGTATTTT

v_gene: TRBV7-2
j_gene: TRBJ1-6
abundance: -
d_gene: TRBD1
CDR3aa: CASSVGTGAFYNSPLHF
CDR3nt: TGTGCCAGCAGCGTAGGGACAGGGGCCTTCTATAATTCACCCCTCCACTTT

v_gene: TRBV19
j_gene: TRBJ2-7
abundance: -
d_gene: -
CDR3aa: CASSKDRRYEQYF
CDR3nt: TGTGCCAGTAGTAAGGACAGACGCTACGAGCAGTACTTC

v_gene: TRBV18
j_gene: TRBJ1-2
abundance: -
d_gene: TRBD1
CDR3aa: CASSRTGDYGYTF
CDR3nt: TGTGCCAGCTCACGGACAGGAGACTATGGCTACACCTTC

v_gene: TRBV29-1
j_gene: TRBJ1-2
abundance: -
d_gene: TRBD1
CDR3aa: CSVEQRQGAYTF
CDR3nt: TGCAGCGTTGAACAACGACAGGGAGCCTACACCTTC

v_gene: TRBV7-2
j_gene: TRBJ1-1
abundance: -
d_gene: -
CDR3aa: CASSPGRGRQAEAFF
CDR3nt: TGTGCCAGCAGCCCCGGGCGGGGGAGGCAAGCTGAAGCTTTCTTT

v_gene: TRBV28
j_gene: TRBJ1-5
abundance: -
d_gene: TRBD1
CDR3aa: CASLDRERRSNQPQHF
CDR3nt: TGTGCCAGCTTGGACAGGGAAAGAAGGAGCAATCAGCCCCAGCATTTT

v_gene: TRBV7-9
j_gene: TRBJ2-7
abundance: -
d_gene: TRBD1
CDR3aa: CASSHRDRALYEQYF
CDR3nt: TGTGCCAGCAGCCACCGGGACAGGGCCTTATACGAGCAGTACTTC

v_gene: TRBV6-2/TRBV6-3
j_gene: TRBJ2-1
abundance: -
d_gene: TRBD2
CDR3aa: CASSYEGGGAYEQFF
CDR3nt: TGTGCCAGCAGTTACGAAGGCGGGGGGGCTTATGAGCAGTTCTTC

v_gene: TRBV19
j_gene: TRBJ1-5
abundance: -
d_gene: -
CDR3aa: CASSIQQGSNQPQHF
CDR3nt: TGTGCCAGTAGTATTCAGCAGGGGAGCAATCAGCCCCAGCATTTT

v_gene: TRBV7-2
j_gene: TRBJ1-4
abundance: -
d_gene: -
CDR3aa: CASSLGGINEKLFF
CDR3nt: TGTGCCAGCAGCTTAGGGGGGATCAATGAAAAACTGTTTTTT

v_gene: TRBV4-1
j_gene: TRBJ1-1
abundance: -
d_gene: -
CDR3aa: CASSQREMNTEAFF
CDR3nt: TGCGCCAGCAGCCAACGGGAAATGAACACTGAAGCTTTCTTT

v_gene: TRBV20-1
j_gene: TRBJ1-1
abundance: -
d_gene: -
CDR3aa: CSASSRRNTEAFF
CDR3nt: TGCAGTGCTAGTTCCAGGAGGAACACTGAAGCTTTCTTT

v_gene: TRBV4-1
j_gene: TRBJ1-2
abundance: -
d_gene: -
CDR3aa: CASSQDEVNYGYTF
CDR3nt: TGCGCCAGCAGCCAAGATGAGGTTAACTATGGCTACACCTTC

v_gene: TRBV12-3/TRBV12-4
j_gene: TRBJ1-2
abundance: -
d_gene: TRBD1
CDR3aa: CASRQGANYGYTF
CDR3nt: TGTGCCAGCAGACAGGGGGCTAACTATGGCTACACCTTC

v_gene: TRBV7-9
j_gene: TRBJ1-3
abundance: -
d_gene: -
CDR3aa: CASSLASVSGNTIYF
CDR3nt: TGTGCCAGCAGCTTAGCGTCGGTATCTGGAAACACCATATATTTT

v_gene: TRBV2
j_gene: TRBJ1-1
abundance: -
d_gene: TRBD1
CDR3aa: CASSEGGTGDYTEAFF
CDR3nt: TGTGCCAGCAGTGAAGGGGGTACAGGGGACTACACTGAAGCTTTCTTT

v_gene: TRBV5-5
j_gene: TRBJ1-1
abundance: -
d_gene: -
CDR3aa: CASSLTGWSTEAFF
CDR3nt: TGTGCCAGCAGCTTGACGGGTTGGAGCACTGAAGCTTTCTTT

v_gene: TRBV6-5
j_gene: TRBJ2-2
abundance: -
d_gene: TRBD2
CDR3aa: CASKLAGAGELFF
CDR3nt: TGTGCCAGCAAGCTAGCGGGGGCTGGGGAGCTGTTTTTT

v_gene: TRBV28
j_gene: TRBJ1-2
abundance: -
d_gene: -
CDR3aa: CASSSQGKASLYGYTF
CDR3nt: TGTGCCAGCAGTTCCCAGGGAAAGGCGTCTCTTTATGGCTACACCTTC

v_gene: TRBV5-1
j_gene: TRBJ1-6
abundance: -
d_gene: -
CDR3aa: CASSLVTGTNSPLHF
CDR3nt: TGCGCCAGCAGCTTGGTAACAGGGACCAATTCACCCCTCCACTTT

v_gene: TRBV15
j_gene: TRBJ2-2
abundance: medium-sized
d_gene: -
CDR3aa: CATSSRGEAGELFF
CDR3nt: TGTGCCACCAGCAGCAGGGGTGAGGCCGGGGAGCTGTTTTTT

v_gene: TRBV5-1
j_gene: TRBJ1-3
abundance: few
d_gene: -
CDR3aa: CASSFLGSGLSGTIYF
CDR3nt: TGCGCCAGCAGCTTCCTCGGGTCAGGTCTATCGGGCACCATATATTTT

v_gene: TRBV4-1
j_gene: TRBJ2-3
abundance: -
d_gene: -
CDR3aa: CASSRGTDTQYF
CDR3nt: TGCGCCAGCAGCCGGGGCACAGATACGCAGTATTTT